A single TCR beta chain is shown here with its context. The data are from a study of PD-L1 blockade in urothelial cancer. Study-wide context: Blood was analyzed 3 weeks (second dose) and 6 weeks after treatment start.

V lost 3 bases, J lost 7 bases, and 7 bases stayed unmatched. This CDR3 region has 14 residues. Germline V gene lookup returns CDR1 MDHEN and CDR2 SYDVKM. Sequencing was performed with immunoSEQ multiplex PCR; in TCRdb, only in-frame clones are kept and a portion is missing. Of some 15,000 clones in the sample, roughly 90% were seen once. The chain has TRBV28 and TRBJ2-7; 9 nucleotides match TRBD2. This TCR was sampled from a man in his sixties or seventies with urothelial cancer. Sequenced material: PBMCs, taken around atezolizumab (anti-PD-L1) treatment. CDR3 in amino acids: CASSFGFLAGEQYF. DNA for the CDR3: TGTGCCAGCAGTTTTGGATTTCTAGCGGGGGAGCAGTACTTC.